This T cell receptor beta chain was captured in a study of cytomegalovirus exposure and HLA in healthy donors. Study conclusions and caveats: Rarity characterized most TCR sequences, yet some public TCRs appeared in many donors.

Both 60 Vbeta primers and 13 Jbeta primers went into the PCR. Method: immunoSEQ multiplex PCR; TCRdb's copy keeps in-frame clones and lacks some. The repertoire holds under 130,000 clones, with 55% to 65% as singletons. This clone came up a few times. Its matching antigen is unknown. Germline values: CDR1 MGHDK, CDR2 SYGVNS. This CDR3 region has 13 residues. V was shortened by 4 bases and J by 11 bases, with 17 bases between the two germline ends. Material: PBMCs. The sequence derives from a young man in good health and CMV-seropositive. The chain has TRBV25-1 and TRBJ1-1; D call uncertain. The CDR3 region is CASSVFGSSGAFF. The DNA for the CDR3 is TGTGCCAGCAGTGTGTTCGGGTCCTCTGGGGCTTTCTTT.